This entry is about one T cell receptor beta chain. What it binds is unknown. These data come from a study of shared clonotypes between healthy human individuals. Findings and caveats of the study: Represented diversity (both genetic and exposure-history) was limited by the small number of donors.

TCRdb's copy holds only in-frame clones and misses some; the assay was immunoSEQ multiplex PCR. The data hold 2 million to 2.5 million clones, with 85% to 95% observed a single time. Germline V gene data show CDR1 as MDHEN and CDR2 as SYDVKM. The CDR3 is 12 amino acids. V gave up 10 bases and J gave up 2 bases, with 11 bases separating them. The chain recombines TRBV28 with TRBJ1-2, with a tentative D call TRBD1 (5 bases). This TCR derives from a man younger than 35 in good health. Some clones in this sample may be carry-over from other donors' samples. The source material was naive CD4+ T cells from PBMCs. Subset meaning: CD45RA+ positively selected. The CDR3: CAILTVNYGYTF. CDR3 in DNA: TGTGCCATCCTGACAGTAAACTATGGCTACACCTTC.